This TCR beta chain was captured in a study of shared clonotypes between healthy human individuals. Naive CD8 isolation took CD45RO-negative cells positively selected for CCR7 and excluded terminally differentiated effector memory CD45RA+ cells. The CDR3 runs 11 residues. Germline loops: CDR1 SNHLY, CDR2 FYNNEI. The V end was cut by 8 bases, the J end by 5 bases, with 6 bases between. The method was immunoSEQ multiplex PCR; TCRdb's version includes in-frame clones alone and lacks a portion of them. The sample has approximately 2,200,000 clones; about 93% are singletons. This receptor was taken from a man aged 18 to 29 in good health. Some clones in this sample may be carry-over from other donors' samples. The sequencing input was naive CD8+ T cells from PBMCs. V and J are TRBV2 and TRBJ2-2; D not resolved. CDR3 nucleotide sequence: TGTGCCAGCCAGTTAACCGGGGAGCTGTTTTTT. Its protein product is CASQLTGELFF.